Presented here are 6 T cell receptor beta chains from one specimen sequenced in a study of CD4+ T cells in melanoma. Here immunoSEQ multiplex PCR was the method, and the copy in TCRdb shows in-frame clones only, minus some. The sample consists of about 110,000 clones, roughly 90% of them appearing once. The sample consisted of peripheral blood. Every receptor here comes from a human donor with melanoma.

The chain recombines TRBV7-2 with TRBJ2-1; 9 bases are shared with TRBD2. There are 15 residues in the CDR3. The V segment lost 1 base and the J segment 4 bases; nucleotides outside the gene matches: 2. Germline lookup yields CDR1 SGHTA and CDR2 FQGNSA. The CDR3 loop reads CASSLDSGGYNEQFF. In DNA, the CDR3 is TGTGCCAGCAGCTTAGACAGCGGGGGGTACAATGAGCAGTTCTTC.

V and J are TRBV7-6 and TRBJ1-6, with D tentatively TRBD1 (5 bases). The germline CDR1 and CDR2 sequences are SGHVS and FNYEAQ. This CDR3 comprises 17 residues. Trimming stripped 4 bases from V and 1 base from J, with 14 bases between. CDR3 in DNA: TGTGCCAGCAGCTCCGGCAGGGTATTTTCCTATAATTCACCCCTCCACTTT. Protein product: CASSSGRVFSYNSPLHF. The full variable domain, in which reference TRBV7-6 and TRBJ1-6 provide the parts outside the CDR3, is GAGVSQSPRYKVTKRGQDVALRCDPISGHVSLYWYRQALGQGPEFLTYFNYEAQQDKSGLPNDRFSAERPEGSISTLTIQRTEQRDSAMYRCASSSGRVFSYNSPLHFGNGTRLTVT.

The chain uses TRBV11-3 and TRBJ2-1; 13 bases line up with TRBD2. The J segment lost 0 bases and the V segment lost 5 bases, leaving 4 bases of the junction unmatched. CDR1 and CDR2 from the germline V gene are SGHNT and YENEEA. The CDR3 length is 17 residues. Here the CDR3 reads CASSKTSGRVSYNEQFF. Written as DNA, the CDR3 is TGTGCCAGCAGCAAAACTAGCGGGAGGGTCTCCTACAATGAGCAGTTCTTC.

The CDR3 reads CATQGSGANVLTF. CDR3 bases: TGTGCCACCCAGGGTTCTGGGGCCAACGTCCTGACTTTC. This chain uses TRBV6-5 with TRBJ2-6; D perhaps matches TRBD1 (5 bases). V was pared by 10 bases and J by 1 base, with 8 bases between. This CDR3 is 13 amino acids long. Germline-derived CDR1 and CDR2 are MNHEY and SVGAGI.

This clone is a singleton in its sample. The CDR3 is CASSFRQLADTQYF. In DNA, the CDR3 is TGTGCCAGCAGCTTCAGACAACTGGCAGATACGCAGTATTTT. The J gene is TRBJ2-3, the V gene TRBV5-8; D is uncertain. The CDR3 is made up of 14 amino acids. Germline CDR1 and CDR2: SGHTS and YDEGEE. V was clipped by 2 bases and J by 4 bases, with 11 bases between them.

The chain uses TRBV18 and TRBJ1-1; perhaps TRBD1 as D (5 bases). With 5 bases removed from V and 4 bases from J, the gap between germline ends came to 11 bases. CDR3 size: 13 residues. Germline CDR1 KGHSH, CDR2 LQKENI. CDR3 in amino acids: CASSASGFTEAFF. The CDR3, as DNA: TGTGCCAGCTCAGCGTCAGGGTTCACTGAAGCTTTCTTT.